These 18 T cell receptor beta chains were all obtained from the same sample, sequenced in a study of neurological immune-mediated disorders. TCRdb re-analysed the 5' RACE reads in MiXCR, keeping a single row per CDR3 protein. The table records 50,000 or so distinct CDR3 sequences, under 30% of them present only once. Sequencing was carried out using PBMCs. The receptor source for this set is a woman aged 70-85 years in good health.

The table lists this clonotype with many counts. The chain uses TRBV7-2 and TRBJ2-3, with D possibly being TRBD1 or TRBD2 (5 bases each). The length of the CDR3 is 13 residues. Trimming took off 2 bases at V and 8 bases at J, with 11 bases between the two ends. Germline V gives CDR1 SGHTA, CDR2 FQGNSA. CDR3 DNA sequence: TGTGCCAGCAGCTTATCGCCGGGGCTTACGCAGTATTTT. This codes for CASSLSPGLTQYF.

The chain carries TRBV11-2 and TRBJ2-2; 9 bases agree with TRBD1. This CDR3 is built from 16 residues. Trimming took 5 bases from V and 5 from J; bases not matched to a gene: 9. In germline, CDR1 is SGHAT, CDR2 FQNNGV. The CDR3 nucleotides are TGTGCCAGCAGCCCAGGGGGACAGGGAGGGACCGGGGAGCTGTTTTTT. Translated, it gives CASSPGGQGGTGELFF.

In its sample, this clonotype was seen many times. V is TRBV6-5 and J is TRBJ2-2; the D is unclear. Trimming left V 2 bases short and J 3 bases short, with 10 bases between. The germline V gene has CDR1 MNHEY and CDR2 SVGAGI. CDR3 size: 15 residues. CDR3 sequence (DNA): TGTGCCAGCAGTTACCGGCAGGCGGACACCGGGGAGCTGTTTTTT. It translates to CASSYRQADTGELFF.

This clonotype was recorded at least ten times. The V call is TRBV5-4, the J call TRBJ2-2; 10 bases are a match to TRBD1. The trim removed 2 bases at V and 4 bases at J, leaving 5 bases unmatched. The CDR3 totals 16 residues. CDR1 SGHNT and CDR2 YYREEE come from the germline V gene (reference sequence). In nucleotides, the CDR3 is TGTGCCAGCAGCTTAGGACAGGGGGGATCCACCGGGGAGCTGTTTTTT. It encodes CASSLGQGGSTGELFF. Complete variable domain (other parts from reference TRBV5-4 and TRBJ2-2): ETGVTQSPTHLIKTRGQQVTLRCSSQSGHNTVSWYQQALGQGPQFIFQYYREEENGRGNFPPRFSGLQFPNYSSELNVNALELDDSALYLCASSLGQGGSTGELFFGEGSRLTVL.

This clonotype was recorded many times. This chain links TRBV7-6 with TRBJ2-1; 7 positions agree with TRBD2. This CDR3 comprises 15 residues. Germline assignment: CDR1 SGHVS and CDR2 FNYEAQ. The J segment lost 3 bases and the V segment lost 1 base, leaving 3 bases of the junction unmatched. The CDR3 region is CASSLGPSGYNEQFF. The CDR3 bases are TGTGCCAGCAGCTTAGGTCCTAGCGGCTACAATGAGCAGTTCTTC. The full variable domain, with the rest looked up from reference TRBV7-6 and TRBJ2-1, is GAGVSQSPRYKVTKRGQDVALRCDPISGHVSLYWYRQALGQGPEFLTYFNYEAQQDKSGLPNDRFSAERPEGSISTLTIQRTEQRDSAMYRCASSLGPSGYNEQFFGPGTRLTVL.

This clonotype came up many times. V is TRBV7-2 and J is TRBJ2-7; either TRBD1 or TRBD2 may supply D (6 bases each). Trimming took off 5 bases at V and 6 bases at J, with 20 bases between the two ends. The germline V gene has CDR1 SGHTA and CDR2 FQGNSA. The length of the CDR3 is 15 residues. CDR3 bases: TGTGCCAGCAGCCCTGGGGGGACACTCCCCGGCGAGCAGTACTTC. Protein sequence: CASSPGGTLPGEQYF.

Notes on this clonotype: This clone may be a read error of a much larger clone one base away. The chain joins TRBV5-1 to TRBJ1-1; the D gene is possibly TRBD1 (6 bases). Germline V lookup: CDR1 SGHRS, CDR2 YFSETQ. The CDR3 spans 16 residues. Between the trimmed V and J ends, which lost 2 bases and 4 bases, there was a span of 18 bases. The CDR3 spells CASSFGTRPLGTEAFF. The CDR3, as DNA: TGCGCCAGCAGCTTTGGGACACGGCCTTTGGGCACTGAAGCTTTCTTT.

This clonotype appeared many times. V usage is TRBV7-8 and J usage is TRBJ2-2, with 12 bases matching TRBD1. CDR3 size: 17 residues. Germline loops: CDR1 SGHVS, CDR2 FQNEAQ. The V segment lost 5 bases and the J segment 2 bases; nucleotides outside the gene matches: 6. This chain's CDR3 is CASSGGTGGDNTGELFF. CDR3 in DNA: TGTGCCAGCAGCGGGGGGACAGGGGGCGATAACACCGGGGAGCTGTTTTTT.

Ten or more counts support this clonotype. The rearrangement links TRBV5-1 to TRBJ1-2; tentatively, D is TRBD1 (6 bases). Germline CDR1 is SGHRS and CDR2 is YFSETQ. The CDR3 consists of 12 residues. V was shortened by 4 bases and J by 5 bases, with 9 bases between the two germline ends. CDR3 sequence reads: CASSEDSYGYTF. CDR3 coding DNA: TGCGCCAGCAGCGAGGACAGTTATGGCTACACCTTC.

On this clonotype itself: At one end the junction does not follow the germline gene, possibly because of a read error. This sequence joins TRBV7-2 and TRBJ1-2; possible D gene TRBD1, 6 bases. The CDR3 contains 15 residues. CDR1 SGHTA and CDR2 FQGNSA come from the germline V gene. The CDR3 sequence is CASSSGSRQAYGYTF. The CDR3 nucleotides read TGTGCGAGCAGCTCAGGATCAAGACAGGCCTATGGCTACACCTTC.

This clonotype was counted many times. The chain couples TRBV5-1 to TRBJ2-7; D gene ambiguous. V dropped 0 bases and J dropped 4 bases, with 5 bases sitting between them. CDR1 and CDR2 from the germline V gene are SGHRS and YFSETQ. The CDR3 covers 12 residues. The chain's CDR3 is CASSLDVYEQYF. In DNA form, the CDR3 reads TGCGCCAGCAGCTTGGACGTGTACGAGCAGTACTTC.

This clonotype was observed at least ten times. The chain recombines TRBV20-1 with TRBJ2-1; either TRBD1 or TRBD2 may supply D (5 bases each). With 5 bases removed from V and 0 bases from J, the gap between germline ends came to 17 bases. The CDR3 has 16 amino acids. Per the germline V gene, CDR1 is DFQATT and CDR2 is SNEGSKA (reference sequence). The CDR3 DNA reads TGCAGTGCTGCCTCCGGGGCTCACCTCTCCTACAATGAGCAGTTCTTC. Protein: CSAASGAHLSYNEQFF.

This clonotype was detected ten times or more. The J gene is TRBJ1-6, the V gene TRBV7-2; D may be TRBD1 (5 bases). The V end lost 3 bases, the J end lost 3 bases, and 9 bases lay between the germline ends. The germline gives CDR1 SGHTA, CDR2 FQGNSA. The CDR3 is 15 amino acids. This chain's CDR3 is CASSLVTDYNSPLHF. DNA of the CDR3: TGTGCCAGCAGCTTGGTGACAGACTATAATTCACCCCTCCACTTT.

This clonotype was observed at least ten times. CDR3 sequence reads: CSARKRGHNLYEQYF. CDR3 in DNA: TGCAGTGCTAGGAAACGGGGACACAACCTCTACGAGCAGTACTTC. The chain couples TRBV20-1 to TRBJ2-7; a possible D gene is TRBD1 (6 bases). V lost 3 bases and J lost 3, with 18 bases in between. Germline V CDR1 and CDR2: DFQATT, SNEGSKA (reference sequence). The CDR3 totals 15 residues.

In its sample, this clonotype is medium-sized. The genes are TRBV12-3 or TRBV12-4 and TRBJ2-2; D is undetermined. V was cut by 7 bases and J by 4 bases, with 7 bases left in between. The CDR3 contains 12 residues. CDR3 residues: CASILTTGELFF. CDR3 DNA sequence: TGTGCCAGCATCCTGACCACCGGGGAGCTGTTTTTT.

At least ten counts were recorded for this clonotype. The chain carries TRBV28 and TRBJ1-1; D is undetermined. Trimming pared 5 bases from V and 7 bases from J, leaving 20 bases between. The CDR3 loop spans 15 amino acids. Germline-derived CDR1 and CDR2 are MDHEN and SYDVKM. The CDR3 is CASSPGHNIVVEAFF. Written as DNA, the CDR3 is TGTGCCAGCAGTCCGGGCCACAACATCGTGGTTGAAGCTTTCTTT. The full variable domain, rest sourced from reference TRBV28 and TRBJ1-1, is DVKVTQSSRYLVKRTGEKVFLECVQDMDHENMFWYRQDPGLGLRLIYFSYDVKMKEKGDIPEGYSVSREKKERFSLILESASTNQTSMYLCASSPGHNIVVEAFFGQGTRLTVV.

The chain links TRBV4-2 to TRBJ2-1; 8 bases are a match to TRBD2. The CDR3 has 15 residues. Per the germline V gene, CDR1 is LGHNA and CDR2 is YNFKEQ. The V and J ends lost 5 bases and 6 bases, in that order; junction bases with no gene match: 9. In DNA, the CDR3 is TGTGCCAGCAGCAAGGGACTAGTGGTATCCAATGAGCAGTTCTTC. It specifies CASSKGLVVSNEQFF.

This rearrangement joins TRBV7-3 to TRBJ2-1, with a possible D match to TRBD1 (6 bases). CDR1 and CDR2 (germline): SGHTA, FQGTGA. This CDR3 has 15 amino acids. Deletions cut 5 bases from V and 5 bases from J, with 16 bases between. CDR3 sequence: CASSHGQGPNNEQFF. The CDR3 coding sequence is TGTGCCAGCAGCCACGGGCAGGGGCCGAACAATGAGCAGTTCTTC.